Presented here are 31 T cell receptor beta chains from one specimen sequenced in a study of CD8+ T cells in alopecia areata. RNA, once extracted, was reverse transcribed into cDNA for use as the sequencing template. Sequencing used immunoSEQ multiplex PCR; TCRdb keeps in-frame clones, though not all of them. The sample lists 130,000 or so clones; approximately 90% were seen once. The treatment was: oral pan-JAK inhibitor, 5-10 mg twice daily. The sequencing used CD8+ T cells sorted from blood, collected at week 4, from a patient treated with tofacitinib. All receptors come from a human donor with alopecia areata.

The chain combines TRBV5-4 with TRBJ2-1; a weak D match, TRBD1 (5 bases). The CDR3 runs 16 residues. The germline V gene encodes CDR1 SGHNT and CDR2 YYREEE (reference sequence). Deletions cut 4 bases from V and 7 bases from J, with 21 bases between. This CDR3 reads CASSPVVALKGNEQFF. CDR3 sequence (DNA): TGTGCCAGCAGCCCGGTAGTAGCTCTAAAGGGGAATGAGCAGTTCTTC. The entire variable domain, with the rest obtained from reference TRBV5-4 and TRBJ2-1, is as follows: ETGVTQSPTHLIKTRGQQVTLRCSSQSGHNTVSWYQQALGQGPQFIFQYYREEENGRGNFPPRFSGLQFPNYSSELNVNALELDDSALYLCASSPVVALKGNEQFFGPGTRLTVL.

This rearrangement joins TRBV30 to TRBJ2-1; no firm D call. Per the germline V gene, CDR1 is GTSNPN and CDR2 is SVGIG (reference sequence). The CDR3 totals 12 residues. The CDR3 bases are TGTACCGTGGGCCGCTCCTACAATGAGCAGTTCTTC. Protein product: CTVGRSYNEQFF.

CDR3 sequence: CASSYRTGDSNQPQHF. As DNA, the CDR3 is TGTGCCAGCAGTTATAGGACAGGGGATAGCAATCAGCCCCAGCATTTT. The chain is built from TRBV6-5 and TRBJ1-5; 9 nucleotides align to TRBD1. The CDR3 consists of 16 residues. Germline values: CDR1 MNHEY, CDR2 SVGAGI. J gave up 0 bases and V 3 bases, and 3 bases lay outside the gene matches.

The chain employs TRBV27 and TRBJ2-7; D gene uncertain. Germline lookup yields CDR1 MNHEY and CDR2 SMNVEV (reference sequence). This CDR3 comprises 11 residues. V shed 6 bases and J shed 4 bases, with 7 bases lying between them. CDR3 sequence (DNA): TGTGCCAGCAGATCCCTGTACGAGCAGTACTTC. Amino acid sequence: CASRSLYEQYF.

The J gene is TRBJ2-6, the V gene TRBV5-4; TRBD1 aligns across 7 bases. Germline values: CDR1 SGHNT, CDR2 YYREEE (reference sequence). After removal of 4 bases from V and 2 bases from J, the junction contained 3 bases not matched to a gene. The CDR3 is 15 residues long. For the CDR3, the DNA is TGTGCCAGCAGCGCTACAGGGGCTGGGGCCAACGTCCTGACTTTC. Encoded protein: CASSATGAGANVLTF.

The gene calls are TRBV30 and TRBJ2-6; D not resolved. Trimming shortened V by 3 bases and J by 2 bases, and 14 bases separated the two germline ends. In germline, CDR1 is GTSNPN, CDR2 SVGIG (reference sequence). The CDR3 is 16 residues long. In DNA, the CDR3 is TGTGCCTGGAGGAGAAGGGTCTACGCTGGGGCCAACGTCCTGACTTTC. Translated: CAWRRRVYAGANVLTF.

This clone turned up a few times. The rearrangement links TRBV29-1 to TRBJ2-1; 10 bases are shared with TRBD2. Germline loops: CDR1 SQVTM, CDR2 ANQGSEA. The CDR3 has 13 amino acids. Trimming removed 7 bases from V and 8 bases from J; junction bases left unmatched: 8. For the CDR3, the DNA is TGCAGCGGAGGAGCGGGGGGGCCGTATGAGCAGTTCTTC. Its translation: CSGGAGGPYEQFF.

The chain joins TRBV6-5 to TRBJ2-1; D gene ambiguous. The CDR3 runs to 13 residues. Trimming stripped 4 bases from V and 0 bases from J, with 4 bases between. In germline, CDR1 is MNHEY, CDR2 SVGAGI. The CDR3 loop is CASSSNSYNEQFF. CDR3 coding DNA: TGTGCCAGCAGTTCTAACTCCTACAATGAGCAGTTCTTC.

The chain has TRBV29-1 and TRBJ2-1; D gene uncertain. With 1 base removed from V and 0 bases from J, the gap between germline ends came to 13 bases. This CDR3 has 16 residues. CDR1 is SQVTM, CDR2 ANQGSEA, per germline. The CDR3 DNA reads as TGCAGCGTTGAAGCCTCGGACCGACGCTCCTACAATGAGCAGTTCTTC. Translation gives CSVEASDRRSYNEQFF.

This chain links TRBV19 with TRBJ1-5; no clear D. Germline lookup yields CDR1 LNHDA and CDR2 SQIVND (reference sequence). The CDR3 runs 13 residues. Trimming shortened V by 8 bases and J by 0 bases, and 8 bases separated the two germline ends. The CDR3 DNA follows: TGTGCCAGTGCCCTATATAGCAATCAGCCCCAGCATTTT. Residues: CASALYSNQPQHF.

The chain joins TRBV2 to TRBJ2-3; D possibly corresponds to TRBD2 (5 bases). V was clipped by 8 bases and J by 8 bases, with 14 bases between them. This CDR3 has 12 amino acids. The germline gives CDR1 SNHLY, CDR2 FYNNEI. CDR3 sequence reads: CASPGLVGTQYF. The CDR3, as DNA: TGTGCCAGCCCGGGGTTAGTTGGTACGCAGTATTTT.

This chain uses TRBV29-1 with TRBJ2-5; D is unclear. The CDR3 sequence is 13 residues long. The germline CDR1 and CDR2 sequences are SQVTM and ANQGSEA. Trimming removed 4 bases from V and 2 bases from J, with 11 bases in between. CDR3 in DNA: TGCAGCGTTGCGGGCATCCGACAAGAGACCCAGTACTTC. Translated: CSVAGIRQETQYF.

The chain joins TRBV27 to TRBJ2-7; tentative D call: TRBD1 (6 bases). There are 15 residues in the CDR3. Germline loops: CDR1 MNHEY, CDR2 SMNVEV (reference sequence). V was pared by 2 bases and J by 5 bases, with 16 bases between. This chain's CDR3 is CASSLAGAFRNEQYF. The CDR3 coding sequence is TGTGCCAGCAGTTTAGCAGGGGCGTTTAGGAACGAGCAGTACTTC.

V is TRBV6-1 and J is TRBJ2-3; TRBD1 or TRBD2 may be the D gene (5 bases each). Looked up from germline, CDR1 is MNHNS and CDR2 is SASEGT. With 0 bases removed from V and 2 bases from J, the gap between germline ends came to 12 bases. The CDR3 spans 16 residues. CDR3 sequence (DNA): TGTGCCAGCAGTGAAGCCCGGGGCGGGCCCACAGATACGCAGTATTTT. Its protein product is CASSEARGGPTDTQYF.

V gene TRBV7-9 combines with J gene TRBJ2-5; 8 nucleotides align to TRBD1. The CDR3 spans 15 residues. The V and J ends lost 5 bases and 4 bases, in that order; junction bases with no gene match: 9. Germline V gene sequence: CDR1 SEHNR, CDR2 FQNEAQ (reference sequence). In DNA, the CDR3 is TGTGCCAGCAGCGGGGAGGACAGGGTGAGAGAGACCCAGTACTTC. This encodes CASSGEDRVRETQYF. Complete variable domain (other parts from reference TRBV7-9 and TRBJ2-5): DTGVSQNPRHKITKRGQNVTFRCDPISEHNRLYWYRQTLGQGPEFLTYFQNEAQLEKSRLLSDRFSAERPKGSFSTLEIQRTEQGDSAMYLCASSGEDRVRETQYFGPGTRLLVL.

The genes are TRBV27 and TRBJ2-7, with 10 bases identical to TRBD2. CDR1 is MNHEY, CDR2 SMNVEV, per germline (reference sequence). The CDR3 is made up of 15 amino acids. J gave up 2 bases and V 6 bases, and 7 bases lay outside the gene matches. As DNA, the CDR3 is TGTGCCAGCAGACCGGGACTAGCGAATGCCTACGAGCAGTACTTC. Translation gives CASRPGLANAYEQYF.

The sample holds one count of this clone. The gene calls are TRBV29-1 and TRBJ2-1; possibly TRBD1 for D (8 bases). With 4 bases removed from V and 5 bases from J, the gap between germline ends came to 15 bases. CDR3 length: 14 amino acids. Germline CDR1 and CDR2: SQVTM and ANQGSEA. The CDR3: CSVAAGQANNEQFF. CDR3 nucleotides: TGCAGCGTTGCAGCGGGACAGGCTAACAATGAGCAGTTCTTC.

Here the CDR3 reads CASGRRRTTAGDTQYF. The CDR3 DNA follows: TGTGCCAGCGGACGGAGACGCACGACCGCCGGAGATACGCAGTATTTT. This sequence joins TRBV27 and TRBJ2-3; D ambiguous. The V gene's germline CDR1 is MNHEY and CDR2 SMNVEV (reference sequence). Trimming took off 8 bases at V and 5 bases at J, with 23 bases between the two ends. CDR3 length: 16 amino acids.

The rearrangement uses TRBV30 and TRBJ2-7; D is possibly TRBD2 (5 bases). This CDR3 has 13 amino acids. The germline V gene encodes CDR1 GTSNPN and CDR2 SVGIG (reference sequence). V lost 2 bases, J lost 0 bases, and 8 bases lay in between. The chain's CDR3 is CAWSFGSSYEQYF. Written as DNA, the CDR3 is TGTGCCTGGAGTTTTGGGAGCTCCTACGAGCAGTACTTC.

This rearrangement joins TRBV4-2 to TRBJ2-1, with D unresolved. CDR1 is LGHNA, CDR2 YNFKEQ, per germline. This CDR3 has 15 amino acids. V gave up 2 bases and J gave up 4 bases, with 12 bases separating them. The CDR3 nucleotides are TGTGCCAGCAGCCAAACGGATCTGTCTTACAATGAGCAGTTCTTC. This gives the protein CASSQTDLSYNEQFF.

The V call is TRBV5-1, the J call TRBJ2-1; 8 nucleotides align to TRBD1. Per the germline V gene, CDR1 is SGHRS and CDR2 is YFSETQ. The CDR3 has 16 residues. Trimming took 2 bases from V and 2 from J; bases not matched to a gene: 6. The CDR3 region has the DNA TGCGCCAGCAGCTTCTTAGACAGGGGCGCCTACAATGAGCAGTTCTTC. Translation: CASSFLDRGAYNEQFF.

The V call is TRBV29-1, the J call TRBJ1-1; 10 bases map to TRBD1. CDR3 length: 14 residues. V was clipped by 3 bases and J by 1 base; unmatched bases: 2. In germline, CDR1 is SQVTM, CDR2 ANQGSEA. CDR3 in DNA: TGCAGCGTTGATAGGGACAGGGGGAACACTGAAGCTTTCTTT. Translation: CSVDRDRGNTEAFF.

V usage is TRBV5-4 and J usage is TRBJ1-2; 12 bases agree with TRBD1. Trimming at V came to 2 bases and at J to 6 bases, leaving 2 bases not matched to a gene. Germline V gives CDR1 SGHNT, CDR2 YYREEE (reference sequence). The CDR3 is made up of 14 amino acids. The CDR3 DNA follows: TGTGCCAGCAGCTTCGGGACAGGGGGCGATGGCTACACCTTC. It translates to CASSFGTGGDGYTF.

Worth noting for this clone: Its ends do not fully match the called genes, so a read error is possible. The chain combines TRBV10-2 with TRBJ2-7; the match to TRBD1 covers 10 bases. Germline CDR1 and CDR2: WSHSY and SAAADI. The CDR3 is 15 amino acids. Here the CDR3 reads CASRELGTGDSEQYF. The CDR3 DNA follows: TGCGCCAGCAGGGAGTTAGGGACAGGGGACTCCGAGCAGTACTTC.

This clone is classed as medium-sized (0.01 to 0.1%). V gene TRBV27 combines with J gene TRBJ2-5, with D perhaps assigned TRBD1 or TRBD2 (5 bases each). The germline CDR1 and CDR2 sequences are MNHEY and SMNVEV (reference sequence). With 3 bases removed from V and 6 bases from J, the gap between germline ends came to 11 bases. The length of the CDR3 is 13 residues. In nucleotides, the CDR3 is TGTGCCAGCAGTTTCGGGACCTTCCAGACCCAGTACTTC. This translates into CASSFGTFQTQYF.

In DNA form, the CDR3 reads TGTGCCAGCAGGACAAAGGGACTAGCGGTGAACAATGAGCAGTTCTTC. It is translated as CASRTKGLAVNNEQFF. The chain is built from TRBV5-6 and TRBJ2-1; 11 nucleotides match TRBD2. The CDR3 totals 16 residues. V dropped 5 bases and J dropped 5; count of bases not matched to a gene: 9. CDR1 is SGHDT, CDR2 YYEEEE, per germline. Together with reference TRBV5-6 and TRBJ2-1, the CDR3 gives the full variable domain: DAGVTQSPTHLIKTRGQQVTLRCSPKSGHDTVSWYQQALGQGPQFIFQYYEEEERQRGNFPDRFSGHQFPNYSSELNVNALLLGDSALYLCASRTKGLAVNNEQFFGPGTRLTVL.

Only one count was recorded for this clone. The rearrangement links TRBV2 to TRBJ2-3; TRBD1 might be the D (6 bases). The germline CDR1 and CDR2 sequences are SNHLY and FYNNEI. Trimming removed 7 bases from V and 4 bases from J, with 21 bases in between. This CDR3 is 16 amino acids long. The CDR3: CASNRNLRGDPDTQYF. The CDR3 DNA sequence: TGTGCCAGCAACCGAAATCTCAGGGGCGACCCAGATACGCAGTATTTT.

V is TRBV29-1 and J is TRBJ1-2; D remains unclear. Deletions cut 4 bases from V and 4 bases from J, with 13 bases between. The CDR3 loop spans 13 amino acids. The germline V gene has CDR1 SQVTM and CDR2 ANQGSEA. CDR3 sequence reads: CSVASPEAYGYTF. CDR3 nucleotides: TGCAGCGTTGCCAGTCCGGAGGCCTATGGCTACACCTTC.

V is TRBV18 and J is TRBJ2-3; TRBD1 might be the D (5 bases). The CDR3 is 15 amino acids. With 3 bases removed from V and 3 bases from J, the gap between germline ends came to 13 bases. CDR1 is KGHSH, CDR2 LQKENI, per germline. The CDR3 coding sequence is TGTGCCAGCTCACCCCTGGGGCAGGTAACAGATACGCAGTATTTT. This encodes CASSPLGQVTDTQYF.

The gene calls are TRBV6-5 and TRBJ1-1; 9 nucleotides match TRBD1. The CDR3 loop spans 15 amino acids. In germline, CDR1 is MNHEY, CDR2 SVGAGI. Unmatched junction bases numbered 9, after V lost 6 bases and J lost 4 bases. The CDR3 DNA sequence: TGTGCCAGCAGCCTAGGGACAGGGTCGGTCACTGAAGCTTTCTTT. This gives the protein CASSLGTGSVTEAFF.

The genes are TRBV9 and TRBJ1-2; 7 bases are a match to TRBD1. J was trimmed by 3 bases and V by 5 bases; bases with no gene match: 4. The CDR3 has 13 amino acids. Germline V lookup: CDR1 SGDLS, CDR2 YYNGEE. The CDR3 region has the DNA TGTGCCAGCAGGGGCGGGACAGACTATGGCTACACCTTC. Translated: CASRGGTDYGYTF. Supplemented by reference TRBV9 and TRBJ1-2, the full variable domain reads DSGVTQTPKHLITATGQRVTLRCSPRSGDLSVYWYQQSLDQGLQFLIQYYNGEERAKGNILERFSAQQFPDLHSELNLSSLELGDSALYFCASRGGTDYGYTFGSGTRLTVV.